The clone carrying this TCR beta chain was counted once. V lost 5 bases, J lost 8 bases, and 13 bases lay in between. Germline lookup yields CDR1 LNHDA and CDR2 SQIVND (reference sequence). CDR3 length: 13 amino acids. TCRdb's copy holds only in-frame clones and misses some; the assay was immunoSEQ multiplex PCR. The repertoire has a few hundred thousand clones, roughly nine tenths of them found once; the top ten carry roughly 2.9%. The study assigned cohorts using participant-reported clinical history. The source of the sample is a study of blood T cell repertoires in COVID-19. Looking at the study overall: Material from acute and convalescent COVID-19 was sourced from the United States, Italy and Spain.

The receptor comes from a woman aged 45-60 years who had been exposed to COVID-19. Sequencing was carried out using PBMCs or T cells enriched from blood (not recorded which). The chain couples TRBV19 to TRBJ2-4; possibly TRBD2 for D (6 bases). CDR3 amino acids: CASSSNPGDIQYF. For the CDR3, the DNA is TGTGCCAGTAGTTCAAACCCGGGGGACATTCAGTACTTC.